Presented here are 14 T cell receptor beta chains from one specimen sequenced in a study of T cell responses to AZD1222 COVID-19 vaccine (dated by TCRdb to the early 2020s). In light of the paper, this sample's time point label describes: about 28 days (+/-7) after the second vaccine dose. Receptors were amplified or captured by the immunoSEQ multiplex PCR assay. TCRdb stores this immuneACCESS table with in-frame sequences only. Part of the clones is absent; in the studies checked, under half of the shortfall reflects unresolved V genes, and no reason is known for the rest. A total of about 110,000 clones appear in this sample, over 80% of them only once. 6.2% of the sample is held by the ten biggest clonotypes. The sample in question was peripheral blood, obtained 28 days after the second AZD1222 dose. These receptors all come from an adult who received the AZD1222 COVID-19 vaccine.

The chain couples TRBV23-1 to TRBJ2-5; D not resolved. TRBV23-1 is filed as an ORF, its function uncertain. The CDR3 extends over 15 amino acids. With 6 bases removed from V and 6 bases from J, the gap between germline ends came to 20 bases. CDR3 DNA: TGCGCCAGCAGCCTGGCCGGTGGAAAGGAAAAGACCCAGTACTTC. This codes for CASSLAGGKEKTQYF.

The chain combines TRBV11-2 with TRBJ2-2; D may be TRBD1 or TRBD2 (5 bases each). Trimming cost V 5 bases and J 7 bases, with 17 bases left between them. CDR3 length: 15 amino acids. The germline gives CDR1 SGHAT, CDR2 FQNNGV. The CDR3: CASSPGAARGGELFF. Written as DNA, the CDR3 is TGTGCCAGCAGCCCCGGGGCCGCGAGGGGCGGGGAGCTGTTTTTT.

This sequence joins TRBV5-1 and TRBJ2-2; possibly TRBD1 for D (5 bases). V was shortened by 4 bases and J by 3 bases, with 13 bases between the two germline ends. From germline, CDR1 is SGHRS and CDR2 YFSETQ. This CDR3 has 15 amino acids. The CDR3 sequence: CASSRVGLDTGELFF. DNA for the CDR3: TGCGCCAGCAGCCGGGTGGGGCTTGACACCGGGGAGCTGTTTTTT.

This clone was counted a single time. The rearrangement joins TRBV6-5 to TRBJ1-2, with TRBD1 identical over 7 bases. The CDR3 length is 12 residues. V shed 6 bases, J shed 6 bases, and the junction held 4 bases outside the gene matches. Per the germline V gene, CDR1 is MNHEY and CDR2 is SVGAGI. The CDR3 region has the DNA TGTGCCAGCAGCCAGACAGGGAATGGCTACACCTTC. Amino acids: CASSQTGNGYTF.

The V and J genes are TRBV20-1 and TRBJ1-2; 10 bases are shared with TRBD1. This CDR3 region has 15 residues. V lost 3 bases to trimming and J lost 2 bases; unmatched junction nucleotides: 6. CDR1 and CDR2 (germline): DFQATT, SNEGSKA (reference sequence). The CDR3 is CSASGGQGGNYGYTF. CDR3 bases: TGCAGTGCTAGTGGAGGACAGGGGGGAAACTATGGCTACACCTTC.

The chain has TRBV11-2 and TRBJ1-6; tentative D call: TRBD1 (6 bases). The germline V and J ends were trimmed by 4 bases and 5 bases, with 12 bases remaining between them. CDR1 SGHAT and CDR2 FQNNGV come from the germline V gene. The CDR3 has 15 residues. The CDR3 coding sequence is TGTGCCAGCAGCTCAAGGACAGCAAATAATTCACCCCTCCACTTT. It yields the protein CASSSRTANNSPLHF.

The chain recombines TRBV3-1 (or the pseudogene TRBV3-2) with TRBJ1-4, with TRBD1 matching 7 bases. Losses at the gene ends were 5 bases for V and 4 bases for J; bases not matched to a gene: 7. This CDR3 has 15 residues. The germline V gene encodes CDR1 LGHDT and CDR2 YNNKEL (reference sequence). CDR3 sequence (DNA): TGTGCCAGCAGCTCCTGGGGGACAGATAATGAAAAACTGTTTTTT. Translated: CASSSWGTDNEKLFF.

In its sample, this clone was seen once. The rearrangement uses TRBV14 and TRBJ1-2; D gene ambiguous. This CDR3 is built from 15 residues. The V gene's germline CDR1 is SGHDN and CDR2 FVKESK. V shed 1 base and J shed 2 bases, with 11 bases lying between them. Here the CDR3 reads CASSQGGGGNYGYTF. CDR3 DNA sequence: TGTGCCAGCAGCCAAGGGGGTGGAGGGAACTATGGCTACACCTTC.

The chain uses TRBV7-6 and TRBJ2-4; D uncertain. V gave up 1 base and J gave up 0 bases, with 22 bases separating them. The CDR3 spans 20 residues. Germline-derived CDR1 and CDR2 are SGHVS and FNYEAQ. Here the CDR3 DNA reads TGTGCCAGCAGCTTAGAATCCCCGCGGAGCCTACCTCTAGCCAAAAACATTCAGTACTTC. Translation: CASSLESPRSLPLAKNIQYF.

In nucleotides, the CDR3 is TGTGCCAGCAGCATCGGGACTCGGGGAGAGCAGTACTTC. It translates to CASSIGTRGEQYF. The V call is TRBV7-8, the J call TRBJ2-7; perhaps TRBD2 as D (6 bases). This CDR3 has 13 amino acids. CDR1 and CDR2 from the germline V gene are SGHVS and FQNEAQ. The V and J ends lost 5 bases and 7 bases respectively, with 15 bases between them. Full variable domain (missing parts from reference TRBV7-8 and TRBJ2-7): GAGVSQSPRYKVAKRGQDVALRCDPISGHVSLFWYQQALGQGPEFLTYFQNEAQLDKSGLPSDRFFAERPEGSVSTLKIQRTQQEDSAVYLCASSIGTRGEQYFGPGTRLTVT.

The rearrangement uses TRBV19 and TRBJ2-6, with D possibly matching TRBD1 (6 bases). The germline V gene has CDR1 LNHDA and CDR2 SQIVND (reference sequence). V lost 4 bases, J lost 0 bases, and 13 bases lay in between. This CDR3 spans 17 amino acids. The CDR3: CASSKGQDSSGANVLTF. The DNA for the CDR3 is TGTGCCAGTAGTAAAGGGCAGGACAGCTCTGGGGCCAACGTCCTGACTTTC. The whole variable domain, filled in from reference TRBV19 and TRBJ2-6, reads DGGITQSPKYLFRKEGQNVTLSCEQNLNHDAMYWYRQDPGQGLRLIYYSQIVNDFQKGDIAEGYSVSREKKESFPLTVTSAQKNPTAFYLCASSKGQDSSGANVLTFGAGSRLTVL.

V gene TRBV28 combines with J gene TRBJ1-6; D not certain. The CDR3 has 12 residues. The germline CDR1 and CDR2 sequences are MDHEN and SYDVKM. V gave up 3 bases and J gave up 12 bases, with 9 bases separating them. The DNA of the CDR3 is TGTGCCAGCAGTTTTGGAATCAGACCCCTCCACTTT. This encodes CASSFGIRPLHF.

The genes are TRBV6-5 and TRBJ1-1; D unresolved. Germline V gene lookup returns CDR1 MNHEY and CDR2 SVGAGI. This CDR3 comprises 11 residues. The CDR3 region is CARPENTEAFF. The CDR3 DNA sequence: TGTGCAAGGCCGGAAAACACTGAAGCTTTCTTT.

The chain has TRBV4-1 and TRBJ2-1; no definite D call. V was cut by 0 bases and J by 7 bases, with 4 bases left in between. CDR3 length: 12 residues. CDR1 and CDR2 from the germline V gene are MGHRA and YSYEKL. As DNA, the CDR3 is TGCGCCAGCAGCCAAGAGGGAAATGAGCAGTTCTTC. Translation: CASSQEGNEQFF.